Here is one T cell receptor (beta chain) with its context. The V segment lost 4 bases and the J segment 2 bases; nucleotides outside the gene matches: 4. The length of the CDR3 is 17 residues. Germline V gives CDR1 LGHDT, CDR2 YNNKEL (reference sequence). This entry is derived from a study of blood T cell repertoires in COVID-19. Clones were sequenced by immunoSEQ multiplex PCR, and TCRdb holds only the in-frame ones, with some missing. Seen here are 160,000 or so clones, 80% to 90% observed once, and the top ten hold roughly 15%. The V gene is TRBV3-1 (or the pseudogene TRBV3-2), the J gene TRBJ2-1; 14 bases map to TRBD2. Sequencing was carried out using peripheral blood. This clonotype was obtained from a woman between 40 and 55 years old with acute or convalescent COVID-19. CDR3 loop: CASSPGTSGSPYNEQFF. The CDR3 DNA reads TGTGCCAGCAGCCCAGGGACTAGCGGGAGCCCCTACAATGAGCAGTTCTTC.